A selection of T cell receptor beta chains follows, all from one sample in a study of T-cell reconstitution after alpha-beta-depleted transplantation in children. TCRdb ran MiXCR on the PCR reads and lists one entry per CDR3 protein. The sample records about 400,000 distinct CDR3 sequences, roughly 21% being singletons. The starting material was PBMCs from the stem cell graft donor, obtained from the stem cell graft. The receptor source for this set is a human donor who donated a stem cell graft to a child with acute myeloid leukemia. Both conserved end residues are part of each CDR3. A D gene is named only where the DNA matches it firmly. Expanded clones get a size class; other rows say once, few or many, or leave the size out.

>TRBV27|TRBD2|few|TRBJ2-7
TGTGCCAGCCGGCCTAATAGCGGGAGCGTCCACGAGCAGTACTTC
CASRPNSGSVHEQYF
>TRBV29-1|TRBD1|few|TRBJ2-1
TGCAGCGACCGACAGGGGACGAATGAGCAGTTCTTC
CSDRQGTNEQFF
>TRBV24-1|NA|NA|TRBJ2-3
TGTGCCACCAGTGATTTTGGGACTCCAGATACGCAGTATTTT
CATSDFGTPDTQYF
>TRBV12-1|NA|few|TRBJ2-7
TGTGCCAGCAGCTTTGCGGTACCCTACGAGCAGTACTTC
CASSFAVPYEQYF
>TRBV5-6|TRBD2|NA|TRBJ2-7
TGTGCCAGCAGCTTGGTGCGGGAGGGACCCTACGAGCAGTACTTC
CASSLVREGPYEQYF
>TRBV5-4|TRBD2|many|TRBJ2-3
TGTGCCAGCAGCACAGGACTAGCGGGAGGGGCAGATACGCAGTATTTT
CASSTGLAGGADTQYF
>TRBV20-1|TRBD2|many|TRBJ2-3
TGCAGTGCTATTCTAGGACTAGCGGGACAAATAGATACGCAGTATTTT
CSAILGLAGQIDTQYF
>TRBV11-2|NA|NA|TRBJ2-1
TGTGCCAGCAGACAAGACAGCAATGAGCAGTTCTTC
CASRQDSNEQFF
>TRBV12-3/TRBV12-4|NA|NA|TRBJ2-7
TGTGCCAGCAGCCAAATACCATCTCCCTACGAGCAGTACTTC
CASSQIPSPYEQYF
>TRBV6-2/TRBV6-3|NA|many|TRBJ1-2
TGTGCCAGCACGCGGGGAGGGAACAGCTATGGCTACACCTTC
CASTRGGNSYGYTF
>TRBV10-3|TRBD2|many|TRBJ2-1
TGTGCCATCACTGGGGGACTATACAATGAGCAGTTCTTC
CAITGGLYNEQFF
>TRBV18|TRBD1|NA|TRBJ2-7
TGTGCCAGCTCAGCTAATCCGGGACAGGGGCGCAACGAGCAGTACTTC
CASSANPGQGRNEQYF
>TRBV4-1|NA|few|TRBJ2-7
TGCGCCAGCAGCCAAGATGATACGGGAACATCATACGAGCAGTACTTC
CASSQDDTGTSYEQYF
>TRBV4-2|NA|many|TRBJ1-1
TGTGCCAGCAGCCAATTGCCAGGGACGGCTTTCTTT
CASSQLPGTAFF
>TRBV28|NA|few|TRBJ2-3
TGTGCCAGCAGTTCGTTTAGCCTTCACACAGATACGCAGTATTTT
CASSSFSLHTDTQYF
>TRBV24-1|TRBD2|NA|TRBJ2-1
TGTGCCACCAGTTCTCGGACTAGCGGGACCTACAATGAGCAGTTCTTC
CATSSRTSGTYNEQFF
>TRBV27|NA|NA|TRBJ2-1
TGTGCCAGCAGTCCCCAGGGGTCGCGCAATGAGCAGTTCTTC
CASSPQGSRNEQFF
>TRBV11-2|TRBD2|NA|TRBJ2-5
TGTGCCAGCAGCTTAGATCCTAGCGGTGGAGAGACCCAGTACTTC
CASSLDPSGGETQYF